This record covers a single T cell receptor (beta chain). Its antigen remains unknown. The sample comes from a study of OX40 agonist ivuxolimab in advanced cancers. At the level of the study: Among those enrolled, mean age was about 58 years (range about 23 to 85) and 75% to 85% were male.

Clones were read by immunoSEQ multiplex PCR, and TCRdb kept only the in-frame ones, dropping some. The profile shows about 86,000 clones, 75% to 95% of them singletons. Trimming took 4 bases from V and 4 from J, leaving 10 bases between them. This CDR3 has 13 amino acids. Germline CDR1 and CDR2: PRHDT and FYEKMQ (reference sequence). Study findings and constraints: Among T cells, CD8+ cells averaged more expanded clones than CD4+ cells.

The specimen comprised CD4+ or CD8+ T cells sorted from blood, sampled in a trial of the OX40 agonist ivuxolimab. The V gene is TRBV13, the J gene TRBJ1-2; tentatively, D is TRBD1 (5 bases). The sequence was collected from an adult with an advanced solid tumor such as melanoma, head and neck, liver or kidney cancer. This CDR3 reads CASSSDSAYGYTF. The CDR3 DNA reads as TGTGCCAGCAGCTCCGACAGCGCCTATGGCTACACCTTC.